The 23 T cell receptor beta chains presented below share a single source sample, sequenced in a study of T cell repertoires in cytomegalovirus infection. TCRdb ran MiXCR on the reads and lists one entry per CDR3 protein. The data contain roughly 800,000 distinct CDR3 sequences, roughly 29% of them singletons. The antigens these receptors bind are not known. The sample was cultured CD8+ T cells from PBMCs, taken from culture after CMV antigen stimulation. The origin of the receptors is a human donor in good health (CMV status not recorded). Some clones in this sample may be carry-over from other donors' samples.

V is TRBV29-1 and J is TRBJ2-3, with TRBD1 matching 9 bases. After removal of 1 base from V and 3 bases from J, the junction contained 8 bases not matched to a gene. Per the germline V gene, CDR1 is SQVTM and CDR2 is ANQGSEA. The CDR3 is made up of 16 amino acids. The CDR3 sequence: CSVEGEWTGETDTQYF. In DNA form, the CDR3 reads TGCAGCGTTGAAGGGGAGTGGACAGGGGAGACAGATACGCAGTATTTT.

V is TRBV7-6 and J is TRBJ2-1; 12 bases match TRBD2. V gave up 1 base and J gave up 2 bases; unmatched junction bases: 9. The CDR3 runs to 19 residues. Germline CDR1 SGHVS, CDR2 FNYEAQ. The DNA of the CDR3 is TGTGCCAGCAGCTTAGAGGCTAGCGGGGGGGTGTACACCTACAATGAGCAGTTCTTC. Protein product: CASSLEASGGVYTYNEQFF.

This clonotype has a count of ten or more. J is TRBJ2-1 and V is TRBV28; D not resolved. Germline CDR1 is MDHEN and CDR2 is SYDVKM. The V end was cut by 6 bases, the J end by 5 bases, with 20 bases between. CDR3 size: 16 residues. In DNA, the CDR3 is TGTGCCAGCAGCCAATTTACAGCTTCAGAAAACAATGAGCAGTTCTTC. Translated: CASSQFTASENNEQFF. Supplemented by reference TRBV28 and TRBJ2-1, the full variable domain reads DVKVTQSSRYLVKRTGEKVFLECVQDMDHENMFWYRQDPGLGLRLIYFSYDVKMKEKGDIPEGYSVSREKKERFSLILESASTNQTSMYLCASSQFTASENNEQFFGPGTRLTVL.

This clonotype was seen a few times. The J gene is TRBJ1-6, the V gene TRBV6-2 or TRBV6-3, with D tentatively TRBD1 (5 bases). With 2 bases removed from V and 4 bases from J, the gap between germline ends came to 6 bases. Germline CDR1 reads MNHEY; CDR2 reads SVGEGT. CDR3 size: 14 residues. The CDR3 reads CASSYGTYNSPLHF. In nucleotides, the CDR3 is TGTGCCAGCAGTTACGGGACGTATAATTCACCCCTCCACTTT.

This clonotype has just a few counts. The V and J genes are TRBV19 and TRBJ2-1, with D maybe TRBD1 (5 bases). Germline CDR1 LNHDA, CDR2 SQIVND (reference sequence). V lost 7 bases, J lost 1 base, and 11 bases lay in between. The CDR3 has 14 amino acids. The DNA for the CDR3 is TGTGCCAGTACTCGGCAGGGTTCCTACAATGAGCAGTTCTTC. It encodes CASTRQGSYNEQFF.

CDR3 in amino acids: CASLPRRDRVIHSNQPQHF. CDR3 bases: TGTGCCAGTCTACCCCGTCGGGACAGGGTGATCCATAGCAATCAGCCCCAGCATTTT. The chain is built from TRBV19 and TRBJ1-5; 9 nucleotides line up with TRBD1. Germline lookup yields CDR1 LNHDA and CDR2 SQIVND (reference sequence). The CDR3 has 19 residues. Germline trimming cut 8 bases from V and 0 bases from J; bases unmatched to any gene: 17.

This clonotype was counted only a few times. The CDR3 DNA follows: TGTGCCACCAGTGATTCCCTCTCGCAGGGCGCTGGCTACACCTTC. Protein product: CATSDSLSQGAGYTF. The V gene is TRBV24-1, the J gene TRBJ1-2; a possible D gene is TRBD1 (5 bases). Germline V gives CDR1 KGHDR, CDR2 SFDVKD. The ends were cut back, 2 bases at V and 7 bases at J, with 16 bases in the middle. CDR3 length equals 15 residues.

The chain couples TRBV7-2 to TRBJ2-7, with 10 nucleotides matching TRBD1. Looked up from germline, CDR1 is SGHTA and CDR2 is FQGNSA. The CDR3 has 15 amino acids. V dropped 7 bases and J dropped 4; count of bases not matched to a gene: 10. CDR3 nucleotide sequence: TGTGCCAGCACCTCGACAGGGGGCGCAGGGTACGAGCAGTACGTC. This sequence encodes CASTSTGGAGYEQYV.

This clonotype was recorded at least ten times. The chain links TRBV7-2 to TRBJ2-4; tentatively, D is TRBD1 or TRBD2 (6 bases each). The CDR3 covers 13 residues. V dropped 7 bases and J dropped 5 bases, with 12 bases sitting between them. From germline, CDR1 is SGHTA and CDR2 FQGNSA. The CDR3 DNA sequence: TGTGCCAGCAAATCCGGGGGCGAAAACATTCAGTACTTC. Protein sequence: CASKSGGENIQYF.

This clonotype was counted a few times. This chain uses TRBV6-5 with TRBJ2-1, with TRBD2 as a possible D gene (5 bases). V dropped 2 bases and J dropped 2 bases, with 10 bases sitting between them. Germline-derived CDR1 and CDR2 are MNHEY and SVGAGI. This CDR3 is 15 amino acids long. CDR3 DNA sequence: TGTGCCAGCAGTTACATAGAGGGCGCCTACAATGAGCAGTTCTTC. This codes for CASSYIEGAYNEQFF.

The chain recombines TRBV27 with TRBJ2-2; D is uncertain. The CDR3 consists of 14 residues. Germline assignment: CDR1 MNHEY and CDR2 SMNVEV (reference sequence). Trimming took off 0 bases at V and 4 bases at J, with 6 bases between the two ends. CDR3 nucleotide sequence: TGTGCCAGCAGTTTATCGATTGGCACCGGGGAGCTGTTTTTT. It specifies CASSLSIGTGELFF.

This clonotype was observed a handful of times. The gene calls are TRBV7-6 and TRBJ2-2; TRBD2 aligns across 8 bases. The CDR3 consists of 17 residues. With V trimmed by 1 base and J by 5 bases, 9 bases remained unmatched. Germline V gene data show CDR1 as SGHVS and CDR2 as FNYEAQ. In nucleotides, the CDR3 is TGTGCCAGCAGCTTAGACGGCGGGGGGCCAGGGACCGGGGAGCTGTTTTTT. Its translation is CASSLDGGGPGTGELFF.

The rearrangement uses TRBV24-1 and TRBJ1-5, with TRBD1 matching over 8 bases. Germline CDR1 reads KGHDR; CDR2 reads SFDVKD. Trimming removed 5 bases from V and 4 bases from J; junction bases left unmatched: 12. The CDR3 extends over 17 amino acids. CDR3 nucleotide sequence: TGTGCCACCAGTGCTACCGGGACAGGAGGACCTAATCAGCCCCAGCATTTT. Its protein product is CATSATGTGGPNQPQHF.

This clonotype has at least ten counts. The J gene is TRBJ2-6, the V gene TRBV7-8; perhaps D is TRBD1 or TRBD2 (6 bases each). CDR1 is SGHVS and CDR2 is FQNEAQ in the germline V gene. This CDR3 has 16 residues. V lost 1 base, J lost 4 bases, and 11 bases lay in between. Here the CDR3 DNA reads TGTGCCAGCAGCTTAGGGGGGGCGGTCGGGGCCAACGTCCTGACTTTC. This translates into CASSLGGAVGANVLTF. The full variable domain, with the rest looked up from reference TRBV7-8 and TRBJ2-6, is GAGVSQSPRYKVAKRGQDVALRCDPISGHVSLFWYQQALGQGPEFLTYFQNEAQLDKSGLPSDRFFAERPEGSVSTLKIQRTQQEDSAVYLCASSLGGAVGANVLTFGAGSRLTVL.

The table lists this clonotype with a few counts. This chain joins TRBV7-3 and TRBJ2-2; D remains ambiguous. The germline gives CDR1 SGHTA, CDR2 FQGTGA. The CDR3 length is 12 residues. V was clipped by 7 bases and J by 8 bases, with 11 bases between them. This CDR3 reads CASTMSAGELFF. In nucleotides, the CDR3 is TGTGCCAGCACCATGTCGGCGGGGGAGCTGTTTTTT.

The V call is TRBV7-6, the J call TRBJ2-6; D is ambiguous. Trimming left V 4 bases short and J 2 bases short, with 6 bases between. The CDR3 extends over 14 amino acids. Germline V gene lookup returns CDR1 SGHVS and CDR2 FNYEAQ. The CDR3 DNA is TGTGCCAGCAGCTCGTCTACTGGGGCCAACGTCCTGACTTTC. Encoded protein: CASSSSTGANVLTF. Looking up the rest from reference TRBV7-6 and TRBJ2-6 gives the full variable domain: GAGVSQSPRYKVTKRGQDVALRCDPISGHVSLYWYRQALGQGPEFLTYFNYEAQQDKSGLPNDRFSAERPEGSISTLTIQRTEQRDSAMYRCASSSSTGANVLTFGAGSRLTVL.

The V call is TRBV27, the J call TRBJ2-7, with 10 positions matching TRBD1. Germline trimming cut 4 bases from V and 9 bases from J; bases unmatched to any gene: 6. The CDR3 is made up of 13 amino acids. Germline values: CDR1 MNHEY, CDR2 SMNVEV (reference sequence). CDR3 sequence (DNA): TGTGCCAGCAGTTCCCCGGACAGGGGGACGCAGTACTTC. Protein product: CASSSPDRGTQYF.

This clonotype was observed a few times. V and J are TRBV12-5 and TRBJ1-1; D possibly corresponds to TRBD1 (6 bases). This CDR3 has 18 residues. Trimming took 3 bases from V and 2 from J, leaving 22 bases between them. Per the germline V gene, CDR1 is LGHNT and CDR2 is FRNRAP. This CDR3 reads CASGFEPSGARVNTEAFF. The CDR3 region has the DNA TGTGCTAGTGGTTTCGAACCGTCGGGGGCGCGAGTTAACACTGAAGCTTTCTTT.

This clonotype turned up a few times. V usage is TRBV6-2 or TRBV6-3 and J usage is TRBJ2-7; 8 bases fit TRBD1. The V gene end was trimmed by 2 bases and the J gene end by 2 bases; junction bases not matched to a gene: 14. This CDR3 comprises 18 residues. Looked up from germline, CDR1 is MNHEY and CDR2 is SVGEGT. CDR3 residues: CASSYSSGGSRPTYEQYF. CDR3 nucleotides: TGTGCCAGCAGTTACAGCTCAGGGGGCTCCCGACCCACCTACGAGCAGTACTTC.

A few counts support this clonotype. The rearrangement links TRBV7-9 to TRBJ2-7; perhaps TRBD2 as D (6 bases). Looked up from germline, CDR1 is SEHNR and CDR2 is FQNEAQ (reference sequence). The CDR3 consists of 16 residues. V was clipped by 5 bases and J by 2 bases, with 19 bases between them. The CDR3 reads CASSPTPASGPYEQYV. Here the CDR3 DNA reads TGTGCCAGCAGCCCTACCCCGGCAAGCGGGCCCTACGAGCAGTACGTC.

This clonotype was seen a handful of times. The chain recombines TRBV19 with TRBJ2-1; 10 positions agree with TRBD2. The CDR3 extends over 14 amino acids. Germline CDR1 LNHDA, CDR2 SQIVND (reference sequence). V shed 5 bases and J 7 bases; nucleotides not matched to a gene: 5. The CDR3 nucleotides are TGTGCCAGTAGTGGAGCGGGGGGGAATAATGAGCAGTTCTTC. This sequence encodes CASSGAGGNNEQFF.

The V and J genes are TRBV7-9 and TRBJ1-1, with 7 nucleotides matching TRBD1. Germline V gives CDR1 SEHNR, CDR2 FQNEAQ (reference sequence). The CDR3 loop spans 16 amino acids. The V gene end was trimmed by 7 bases and the J gene end by 3 bases; junction bases not matched to a gene: 14. The CDR3 region is CASTTRAGGKDTEAFF. CDR3 nucleotides: TGTGCCAGCACCACAAGGGCAGGGGGAAAGGACACTGAAGCTTTCTTT. The whole variable domain, remainder taken from reference TRBV7-9 and TRBJ1-1, is DTGVSQNPRHKITKRGQNVTFRCDPISEHNRLYWYRQTLGQGPEFLTYFQNEAQLEKSRLLSDRFSAERPKGSFSTLEIQRTEQGDSAMYLCASTTRAGGKDTEAFFGQGTRLTVV.

This sequence joins TRBV6-1 and TRBJ2-7, with 7 positions matching TRBD2. Germline-derived CDR1 and CDR2 are MNHNS and SASEGT. With V trimmed by 2 bases and J by 3 bases, 7 bases remained unmatched. The CDR3 has 15 amino acids. This CDR3 reads CASSEKRGGLYEQYF. DNA of the CDR3: TGTGCCAGCAGTGAAAAGCGGGGAGGGCTCTACGAGCAGTACTTC.